The sequence of this TCR beta chain was determined in a study of cytomegalovirus exposure and HLA in healthy donors. The primer mix had 60 Vbeta and 13 Jbeta primers. Some clones are missing from TCRdb's copy, which holds only in-frame ones; the method was immunoSEQ multiplex PCR. The top ten clones hold roughly 1.8% of a sample with around 130,000 clones, about 85% of them seen once. Germline loops: CDR1 SGHDT, CDR2 YYEEEE. The CDR3 length is 16 residues. Trimming took 3 bases from V and 0 from J, leaving 10 bases between them. As for this clone: The antigen is not known.

Notes on the study in general: It has been reported that TCR beta sequences accurately predicted the HLA-A and HLA-B alleles of most subjects. The authors later linked a missense DCLRE1C variant to TCR beta V- and J-gene trimming. In a later analysis, 16,951 TCR beta sequences were associated with HLA alleles at 0.05 false discovery rate. A later analysis, which compared TCR beta chains of equal frequency, found the HLA-associated ones more clonally expanded.

The sample consisted of PBMCs. V usage is TRBV5-6 and J usage is TRBJ1-6; D is possibly TRBD1 (5 bases). This receptor was obtained from a boy aged 5 to 17 in good health and CMV-seronegative. DNA for the CDR3: TGTGCCAGCAGCTCGATGACAGCCTCCTATAATTCACCCCTCCACTTT. Its protein product is CASSSMTASYNSPLHF.